This TCR beta chain was identified in a study of technical replicates of blood from a few donors. In this sample, this clone turned up once. The assay was immunoSEQ multiplex PCR, and TCRdb's table has in-frame clones only and misses some. The sample lists about 70,000 clones; approximately 93% were seen once. The CDR3 runs 11 residues. Germline V CDR1 and CDR2: WSHSY, SAAADI. The V and J ends lost 8 bases and 8 bases respectively, with 9 bases between them. This receptor was obtained from a human donor in good health. Sequences were obtained from T cells isolated from PBMCs. The chain uses TRBV10-2 and TRBJ1-4; D is uncertain. This CDR3 is CASLPREKLFF. The CDR3 DNA sequence: TGCGCCAGCCTTCCGAGGGAAAAACTGTTTTTT.